Shown below are 26 T cell receptor beta chains from a single sample sequenced in a study of blood T cell repertoires in COVID-19. Libraries were prepared by immunoSEQ multiplex PCR; TCRdb keeps only in-frame clonotypes and omits some of them. The sample shows around 250,000 clones, around 90% of them seen only once. The sequencing input was peripheral blood. The origin of the receptors is a woman in her sixties with COVID-19, enrolled during active disease.

This chain connects TRBV18 to TRBJ1-1; D possibly corresponds to TRBD1 (5 bases). Germline V gene data show CDR1 as KGHSH and CDR2 as LQKENI. Deletions cut 1 base from V and 1 base from J, with 7 bases between. The CDR3 is made up of 14 amino acids. The CDR3 protein is CASSPLRGNTEAFF. The CDR3 bases are TGTGCCAGCTCACCACTAAGGGGGAACACTGAAGCTTTCTTT.

The CDR3 is CASSIEGPDRPGPYEQYF. CDR3 nucleotide sequence: TGTGCCAGTAGTATAGAGGGCCCGGACAGGCCAGGGCCCTACGAGCAGTACTTC. V and J are TRBV19 and TRBJ2-7, with 7 bases lining up with TRBD1. Per the germline V gene, CDR1 is LNHDA and CDR2 is SQIVND (reference sequence). The CDR3 totals 18 residues. The ends lost 0 bases at V and 2 bases at J; junction bases unmatched: 13.

The rearrangement joins TRBV19 to TRBJ1-4; the D is unclear. This CDR3 comprises 13 residues. Between the trimmed V and J ends, which lost 8 bases and 2 bases, there was a span of 9 bases. Germline V gene lookup returns CDR1 LNHDA and CDR2 SQIVND (reference sequence). The CDR3 reads CASQLRTNEKLFF. The DNA of the CDR3 is TGTGCCAGTCAACTGAGGACTAATGAAAAACTGTTTTTT. Full variable domain (rest looked up from reference TRBV19 and TRBJ1-4): DGGITQSPKYLFRKEGQNVTLSCEQNLNHDAMYWYRQDPGQGLRLIYYSQIVNDFQKGDIAEGYSVSREKKESFPLTVTSAQKNPTAFYLCASQLRTNEKLFFGSGTQLSVL.

The chain carries TRBV25-1 and TRBJ2-3, with 12 bases matching TRBD2. The CDR3 consists of 16 residues. The J segment lost 3 bases and the V segment lost 3 bases, leaving 4 bases of the junction unmatched. Germline CDR1 MGHDK, CDR2 SYGVNS. The CDR3 protein is CASSDLLAGGTDTQYF. The CDR3 DNA sequence: TGTGCCAGCAGTGATCTCCTAGCGGGGGGGACAGATACGCAGTATTTT.

This chain uses TRBV18 with TRBJ2-7, with D possibly being TRBD2 (6 bases). Germline V gives CDR1 KGHSH, CDR2 LQKENI. Trimming removed 3 bases at V and 3 bases at J, with 15 bases between. This CDR3 region has 15 residues. The CDR3 reads CASSPTGTPSYEQYF. In DNA form, the CDR3 reads TGTGCCAGCTCACCGACCGGGACTCCCAGCTACGAGCAGTACTTC.

The chain employs TRBV5-5 and TRBJ1-5; 10 nucleotides agree with TRBD1. V trimming: 0 bases; J trimming: 6 bases; junction bases outside the gene matches: 3. This CDR3 is built from 15 residues. Germline V gene data show CDR1 as SGHKS and CDR2 as YYEKEE (reference sequence). CDR3 bases: TGTGCCAGCAGCTTGGACGACAGGGGGCTTCAGCCCCAGCATTTT. Translated, it gives CASSLDDRGLQPQHF.

J is TRBJ1-4 and V is TRBV29-1; 10 bases map to TRBD1. The V gene end was trimmed by 3 bases and the J gene end by 10 bases; junction bases not matched to a gene: 11. CDR3 length: 15 amino acids. Germline CDR1 is SQVTM and CDR2 is ANQGSEA. This CDR3 is CSVEAPGQGFGKLFF. CDR3 coding DNA: TGCAGCGTTGAGGCCCCGGGACAGGGGTTCGGAAAACTGTTTTTT. Full variable domain (missing parts from reference TRBV29-1 and TRBJ1-4): SAVISQKPSRDICQRGTSLTIQCQVDSQVTMMFWYRQQPGQSLTLIATANQGSEATYESGFVIDKFPISRPNLTFSTLTVSNMSPEDSSIYLCSVEAPGQGFGKLFFGSGTQLSVL.

The genes are TRBV6-5 and TRBJ1-1; 8 positions match TRBD1. The length of the CDR3 is 13 residues. Germline values: CDR1 MNHEY, CDR2 SVGAGI. V lost 6 bases, J lost 4 bases, and 4 bases stayed unmatched. CDR3 loop: CASRMTGATEAFF. The CDR3 DNA reads as TGTGCCAGCAGGATGACAGGGGCCACTGAAGCTTTCTTT.

This clone came up once. V is TRBV19 and J is TRBJ1-6; 10 positions agree with TRBD1. The CDR3 consists of 15 residues. The germline V gene encodes CDR1 LNHDA and CDR2 SQIVND (reference sequence). Trimming removed 5 bases from V and 10 bases from J; junction bases left unmatched: 8. CDR3 in DNA: TGTGCCAGTAGTGGGAGACAGGGGGCACGATCACCCCTCCACTTT. Translation: CASSGRQGARSPLHF.

This chain joins TRBV6-4 and TRBJ1-2; 9 bases are a match to TRBD1. Germline CDR1 reads MRHNA; CDR2 reads SNTAGT. Trimming removed 6 bases from V and 6 bases from J; junction bases left unmatched: 2. This CDR3 region has 12 residues. CDR3 in DNA: TGTGCCAGCAGGGGACAGGGAGATGGCTACACCTTC. It encodes CASRGQGDGYTF.

This clone is a singleton in its sample. Additional DNA sequences in this sample encode the identical CDR3. This chain links TRBV6-5 with TRBJ1-5; 11 nucleotides line up with TRBD1. Germline V gene sequence: CDR1 MNHEY, CDR2 SVGAGI. Unmatched junction bases numbered 3, after V lost 6 bases and J lost 2 bases. This CDR3 comprises 15 residues. The CDR3, as DNA: TGTGCCAGCAGCCGGGGACAGGGGGGCAATCAGCCCCAGCATTTT. It specifies CASSRGQGGNQPQHF.

The chain joins TRBV30 to TRBJ2-7; D not resolved. The germline V and J ends were trimmed by 1 base and 2 bases, with 15 bases remaining between them. This CDR3 is 15 amino acids long. The germline CDR1 and CDR2 sequences are GTSNPN and SVGIG (reference sequence). The CDR3 loop reads CAWSESPTPTYEQYF. The CDR3 DNA is TGTGCCTGGAGTGAAAGTCCTACCCCCACCTACGAGCAGTACTTC. Complete variable domain (other parts from reference TRBV30 and TRBJ2-7): SQTIHQWPATLVQPVGSPLSLECTVEGTSNPNLYWYRQAAGRGLQLLFYSVGIGQISSEVPQNLSASRPQDRQFILSSKKLLLSDSGFYLCAWSESPTPTYEQYFGPGTRLTVT.

The count of this clone is one. The chain is built from TRBV12-3 or TRBV12-4 and TRBJ2-7; TRBD1 matches 7 bases. Trimming took 5 bases from V and 7 from J; bases not matched to a gene: 5. The CDR3 runs to 12 residues. The DNA of the CDR3 is TGTGCCAGCAGTAAAACAGGGGATGAGCAGTACTTC. This codes for CASSKTGDEQYF.

The chain has TRBV19 and TRBJ1-2; TRBD1 matches 8 bases. The CDR3 runs 15 residues. V lost 3 bases and J lost 5; bases outside the gene matches: 8. Germline V gene sequence: CDR1 LNHDA, CDR2 SQIVND (reference sequence). The CDR3 sequence is CASSMSRTGPYGYTF. The CDR3 DNA follows: TGTGCCAGTAGTATGAGTCGGACAGGGCCTTATGGCTACACCTTC.

This rearrangement joins TRBV6-2 or TRBV6-3 to TRBJ1-5; D perhaps matches TRBD1 (5 bases). V dropped 2 bases and J dropped 7 bases, with 12 bases sitting between them. This CDR3 has 14 amino acids. The germline V gene encodes CDR1 MNHEY and CDR2 SVGEGT. CDR3 in DNA: TGTGCCAGCAGTTACCCCCAGGGTTACCAGCCCCAGCATTTT. This gives the protein CASSYPQGYQPQHF.

The rearrangement joins TRBV5-1 to TRBJ1-1, with TRBD1 identical over 8 bases. J gave up 7 bases and V 4 bases, and 12 bases lay outside the gene matches. The CDR3 covers 15 residues. Germline-derived CDR1 and CDR2 are SGHRS and YFSETQ. Written as DNA, the CDR3 is TGCGCCAGCAGCGTCCGACAGGGGAGGGGAAGTGAAGCTTTCTTT. Translation: CASSVRQGRGSEAFF.

This sequence joins TRBV7-6 and TRBJ2-6, with D unclear. Trimming cost V 5 bases and J 0 bases, with 8 bases left between them. Germline-derived CDR1 and CDR2 are SGHVS and FNYEAQ. The CDR3 extends over 15 amino acids. For the CDR3, the DNA is TGTGCCAGCAGCGCAGGTACCTCTGGGGCCAACGTCCTGACTTTC. This sequence encodes CASSAGTSGANVLTF.

The sample holds one count of this clone. The V and J genes are TRBV6-5 and TRBJ2-5; D is possibly TRBD2 (6 bases). The CDR3 sequence is 14 residues long. Per germline, CDR1 MNHEY and CDR2 SVGAGI. V lost 0 bases and J lost 4, with 9 bases in between. The CDR3 spells CASSYSKLAETQYF. DNA for the CDR3: TGTGCCAGCAGTTACTCGAAACTAGCAGAGACCCAGTACTTC.

The V and J genes are TRBV7-2 and TRBJ1-4; TRBD1 agrees at 8 bases. The CDR3 contains 15 residues. Trimming at V came to 2 bases and at J to 8 bases, leaving 7 bases not matched to a gene. Germline values: CDR1 SGHTA, CDR2 FQGNSA. CDR3 coding DNA: TGTGCCAGCAGCTTAAGGACAGGGCTTGGGGAAAAACTGTTTTTT. It specifies CASSLRTGLGEKLFF.

The chain uses TRBV9 and TRBJ1-1, with TRBD1 as a possible D gene (5 bases). V was clipped by 0 bases and J by 4 bases, with 13 bases between them. CDR1 and CDR2 (germline): SGDLS, YYNGEE. CDR3 size: 15 residues. CDR3 in DNA: TGTGCCAGCAGCGTAGTCTGGGGCGGAAGCACTGAAGCTTTCTTT. Amino acids: CASSVVWGGSTEAFF.

The V gene is TRBV29-1, the J gene TRBJ1-2; TRBD1 is a possible D gene (5 bases). This CDR3 contains 13 residues. Trimming shortened V by 6 bases and J by 6 bases, and 17 bases separated the two germline ends. Germline lookup yields CDR1 SQVTM and CDR2 ANQGSEA. DNA of the CDR3: TGCAGCGTCGGCGGGGGGGTCGAAAATGGCTACACCTTC. The encoded protein is CSVGGGVENGYTF.

This chain uses TRBV5-4 with TRBJ2-1; D is uncertain. V was clipped by 4 bases and J by 4 bases, with 9 bases between them. Per the germline V gene, CDR1 is SGHNT and CDR2 is YYREEE (reference sequence). CDR3 length: 13 residues. The CDR3 is CASSQKQYNEQFF. In DNA form, the CDR3 reads TGTGCCAGCAGCCAGAAACAGTACAATGAGCAGTTCTTC.

This clone occurred once. V usage is TRBV5-8 and J usage is TRBJ1-4, with 8 nucleotides matching TRBD1. The CDR3 contains 14 residues. Germline CDR1 SGHTS, CDR2 YDEGEE. With V trimmed by 4 bases and J by 8 bases, 7 bases remained unmatched. CDR3 nucleotides: TGTGCCAGCAGCCTCGGACAGGGTCAAGAAAAACTGTTTTTT. Its protein product is CASSLGQGQEKLFF.

The V and J genes are TRBV30 and TRBJ1-1, with TRBD1 matching over 8 bases. V lost 8 bases to trimming and J lost 3 bases; unmatched junction nucleotides: 11. Germline assignment: CDR1 GTSNPN and CDR2 SVGIG (reference sequence). The CDR3 length is 14 residues. CDR3 DNA sequence: TGTGCCCAAACAGGGGGACAGGTATACACTGAAGCTTTCTTT. It translates to CAQTGGQVYTEAFF.

The chain combines TRBV14 with TRBJ1-2; D unclear. Germline loops: CDR1 SGHDN, CDR2 FVKESK. The V end was cut by 4 bases, the J end by 8 bases, with 11 bases between. The CDR3 extends over 12 amino acids. CDR3 protein: CASSLSRGGYTF. The CDR3 nucleotides read TGTGCCAGCAGCCTTTCACGCGGGGGCTACACCTTC.

V gene TRBV19 combines with J gene TRBJ2-7, with TRBD2 as a possible D gene (6 bases). This CDR3 is built from 14 residues. V was cut by 4 bases and J by 0 bases, with 10 bases left in between. The V gene's germline CDR1 is LNHDA and CDR2 SQIVND (reference sequence). The chain's CDR3 is CASSTGTGSYEQYF. The DNA for the CDR3 is TGTGCCAGTAGTACCGGGACTGGCTCCTACGAGCAGTACTTC.